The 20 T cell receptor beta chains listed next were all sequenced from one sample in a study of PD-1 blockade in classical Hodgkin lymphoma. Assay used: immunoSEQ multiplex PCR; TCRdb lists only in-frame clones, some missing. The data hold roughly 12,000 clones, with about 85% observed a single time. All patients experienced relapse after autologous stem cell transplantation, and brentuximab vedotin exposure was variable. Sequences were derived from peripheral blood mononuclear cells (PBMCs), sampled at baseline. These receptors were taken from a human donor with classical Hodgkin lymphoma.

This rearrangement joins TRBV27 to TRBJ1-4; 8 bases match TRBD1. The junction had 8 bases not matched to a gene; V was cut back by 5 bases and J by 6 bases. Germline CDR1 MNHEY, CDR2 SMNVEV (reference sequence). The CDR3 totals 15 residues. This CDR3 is CASSGRQGRHEKLFF. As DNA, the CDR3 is TGTGCCAGCAGTGGCAGACAGGGGAGGCATGAAAAACTGTTTTTT.

In nucleotides, the CDR3 is TGTGCCAGCAGTTTAGGCGCGGGAGTGTCCGGGGAGCTGTTTTTT. Its protein product is CASSLGAGVSGELFF. V usage is TRBV6-5 and J usage is TRBJ2-2, with 7 nucleotides matching TRBD2. CDR3 size: 15 residues. The germline V gene encodes CDR1 MNHEY and CDR2 SVGAGI. Germline trimming cut 4 bases from V and 6 bases from J; bases unmatched to any gene: 8.

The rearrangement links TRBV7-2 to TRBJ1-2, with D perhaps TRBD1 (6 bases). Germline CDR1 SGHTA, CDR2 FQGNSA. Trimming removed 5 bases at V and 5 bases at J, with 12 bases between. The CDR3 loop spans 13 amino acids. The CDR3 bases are TGTGCCAGCAGCCCCCGGGACAATTATGGCTACACCTTC. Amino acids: CASSPRDNYGYTF.

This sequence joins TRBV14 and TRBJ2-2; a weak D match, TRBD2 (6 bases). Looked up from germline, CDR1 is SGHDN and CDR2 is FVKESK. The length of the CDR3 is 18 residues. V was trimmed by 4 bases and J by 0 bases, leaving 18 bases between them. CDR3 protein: CASSPHTSFQANTGELFF. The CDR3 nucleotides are TGTGCCAGCAGCCCGCATACTAGCTTTCAGGCGAACACCGGGGAGCTGTTTTTT.

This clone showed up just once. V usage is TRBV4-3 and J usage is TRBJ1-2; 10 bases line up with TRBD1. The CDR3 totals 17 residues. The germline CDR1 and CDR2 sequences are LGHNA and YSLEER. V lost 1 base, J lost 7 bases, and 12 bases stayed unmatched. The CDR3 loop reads CASSQAPGTGVVGGYTF. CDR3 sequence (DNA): TGCGCCAGCAGCCAAGCCCCCGGGACAGGGGTTGTGGGTGGCTACACCTTC.

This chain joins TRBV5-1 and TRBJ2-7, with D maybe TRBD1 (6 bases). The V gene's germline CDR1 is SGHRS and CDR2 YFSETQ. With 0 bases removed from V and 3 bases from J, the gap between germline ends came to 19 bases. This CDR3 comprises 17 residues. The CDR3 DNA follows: TGCGCCAGCAGCTTGGCCAGTGGTTGGACAGCCCGCTACGAGCAGTACTTC. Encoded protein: CASSLASGWTARYEQYF.

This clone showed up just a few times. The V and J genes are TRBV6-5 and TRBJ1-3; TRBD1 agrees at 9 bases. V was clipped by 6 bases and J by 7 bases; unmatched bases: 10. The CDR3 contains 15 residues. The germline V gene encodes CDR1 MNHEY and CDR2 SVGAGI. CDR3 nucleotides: TGTGCCAGCAGCAACAGGGGGCTAGAAGGGAACACCATATATTTT. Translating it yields CASSNRGLEGNTIYF.

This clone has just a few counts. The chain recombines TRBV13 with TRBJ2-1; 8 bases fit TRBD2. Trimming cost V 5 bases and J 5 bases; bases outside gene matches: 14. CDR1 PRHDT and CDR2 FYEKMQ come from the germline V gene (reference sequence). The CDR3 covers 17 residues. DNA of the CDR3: TGTGCCAGCAGCGAGTGGGTAAGACTAGCGTCCAACAATGAGCAGTTCTTC. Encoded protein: CASSEWVRLASNNEQFF.

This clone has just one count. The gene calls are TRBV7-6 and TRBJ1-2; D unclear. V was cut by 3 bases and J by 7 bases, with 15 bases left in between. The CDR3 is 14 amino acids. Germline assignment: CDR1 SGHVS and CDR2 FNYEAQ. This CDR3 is CASSFSEGMGGYTF. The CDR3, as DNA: TGTGCCAGCAGCTTCTCGGAAGGGATGGGTGGCTACACCTTC. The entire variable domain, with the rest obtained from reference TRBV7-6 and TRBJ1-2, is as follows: GAGVSQSPRYKVTKRGQDVALRCDPISGHVSLYWYRQALGQGPEFLTYFNYEAQQDKSGLPNDRFSAERPEGSISTLTIQRTEQRDSAMYRCASSFSEGMGGYTFGSGTRLTVV.

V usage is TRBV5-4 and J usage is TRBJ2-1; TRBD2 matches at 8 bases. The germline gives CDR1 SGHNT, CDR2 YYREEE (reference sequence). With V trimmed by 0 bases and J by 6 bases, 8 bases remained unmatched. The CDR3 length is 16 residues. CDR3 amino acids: CASSLAVGRALNEQFF. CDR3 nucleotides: TGTGCCAGCAGCTTGGCGGTCGGGAGGGCCCTCAATGAGCAGTTCTTC.

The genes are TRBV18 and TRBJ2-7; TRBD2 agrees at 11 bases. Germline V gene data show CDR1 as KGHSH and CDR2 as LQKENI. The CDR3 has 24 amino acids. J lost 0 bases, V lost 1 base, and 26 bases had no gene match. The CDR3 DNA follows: TGTGCCAGCTCACCACGAGACCCACAGGGGTTGAGACTAGCGGGATTGGGAGGCTCCTACGAGCAGTACTTC. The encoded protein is CASSPRDPQGLRLAGLGGSYEQYF. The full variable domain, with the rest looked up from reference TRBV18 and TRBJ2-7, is NAGVMQNPRHLVRRRGQEARLRCSPMKGHSHVYWYRQLPEEGLKFMVYLQKENIIDESGMPKERFSAEFPKEGPSILRIQQVVRGDSAAYFCASSPRDPQGLRLAGLGGSYEQYFGPGTRLTVT.

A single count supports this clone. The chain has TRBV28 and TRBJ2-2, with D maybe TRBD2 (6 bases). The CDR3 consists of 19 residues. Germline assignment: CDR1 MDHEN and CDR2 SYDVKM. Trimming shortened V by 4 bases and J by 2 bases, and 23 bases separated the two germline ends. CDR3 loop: CASSSQDGYWGLNTGELFF. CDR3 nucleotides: TGTGCCAGCAGTTCACAGGACGGGTACTGGGGACTTAACACCGGGGAGCTGTTTTTT.

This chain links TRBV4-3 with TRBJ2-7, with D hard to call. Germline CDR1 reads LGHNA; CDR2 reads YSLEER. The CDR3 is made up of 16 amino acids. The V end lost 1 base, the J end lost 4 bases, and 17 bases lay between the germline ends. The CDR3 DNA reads TGCGCCAGCAGCCAAGTAGGATGGGGAAATTCGTACGAGCAGTACTTC. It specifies CASSQVGWGNSYEQYF.

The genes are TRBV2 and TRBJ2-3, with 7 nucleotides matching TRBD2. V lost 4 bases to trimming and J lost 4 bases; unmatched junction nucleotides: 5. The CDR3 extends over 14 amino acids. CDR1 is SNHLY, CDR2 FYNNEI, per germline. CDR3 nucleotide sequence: TGTGCCAGCAGTGGAACCCGGGGGGCAGATACGCAGTATTTT. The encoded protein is CASSGTRGADTQYF.

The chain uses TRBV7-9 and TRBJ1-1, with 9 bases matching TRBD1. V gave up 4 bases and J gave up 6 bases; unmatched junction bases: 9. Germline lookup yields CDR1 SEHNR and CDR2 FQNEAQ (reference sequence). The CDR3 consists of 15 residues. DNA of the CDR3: TGTGCCAGCAGCTCTACTAGGACAGGGGAATCTGAAGCTTTCTTT. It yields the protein CASSSTRTGESEAFF.

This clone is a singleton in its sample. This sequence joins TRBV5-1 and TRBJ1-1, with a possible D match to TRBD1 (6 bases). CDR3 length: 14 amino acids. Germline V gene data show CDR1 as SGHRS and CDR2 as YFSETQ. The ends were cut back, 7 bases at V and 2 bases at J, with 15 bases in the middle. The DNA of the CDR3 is TGCGCCAGCGGGTCAGGGGATGGTAACACTGAAGCTTTCTTT. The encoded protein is CASGSGDGNTEAFF.

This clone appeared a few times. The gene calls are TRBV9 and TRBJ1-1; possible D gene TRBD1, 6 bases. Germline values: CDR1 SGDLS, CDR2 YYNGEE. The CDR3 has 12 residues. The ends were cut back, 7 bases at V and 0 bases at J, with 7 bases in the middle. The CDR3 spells CASGGLNTEAFF. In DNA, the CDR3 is TGTGCCAGCGGGGGCTTGAACACTGAAGCTTTCTTT.

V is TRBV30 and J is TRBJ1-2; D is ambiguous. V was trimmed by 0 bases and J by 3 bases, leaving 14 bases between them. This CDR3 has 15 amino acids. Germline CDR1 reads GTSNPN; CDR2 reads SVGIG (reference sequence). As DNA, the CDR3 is TGTGCCTGGAGTGTGGTCCCGCTACACGACTATGGCTACACCTTC. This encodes CAWSVVPLHDYGYTF. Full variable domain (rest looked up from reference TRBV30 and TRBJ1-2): SQTIHQWPATLVQPVGSPLSLECTVEGTSNPNLYWYRQAAGRGLQLLFYSVGIGQISSEVPQNLSASRPQDRQFILSSKKLLLSDSGFYLCAWSVVPLHDYGYTFGSGTRLTVV.

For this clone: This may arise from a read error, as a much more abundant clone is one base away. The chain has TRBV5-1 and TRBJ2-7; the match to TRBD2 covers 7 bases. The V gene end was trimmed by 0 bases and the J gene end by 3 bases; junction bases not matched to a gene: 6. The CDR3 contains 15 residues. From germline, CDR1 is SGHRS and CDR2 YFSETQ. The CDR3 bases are TGCGCCAGCAGCTTGGCGGGGGGATCGGACTACGAGCAGTACTTC. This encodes CASSLAGGSDYEQYF.

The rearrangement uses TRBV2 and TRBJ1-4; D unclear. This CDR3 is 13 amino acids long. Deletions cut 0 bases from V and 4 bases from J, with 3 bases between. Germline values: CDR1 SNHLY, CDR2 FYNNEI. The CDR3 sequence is CASSEAFNEKLFF. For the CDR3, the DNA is TGTGCCAGCAGTGAAGCTTTTAATGAAAAACTGTTTTTT. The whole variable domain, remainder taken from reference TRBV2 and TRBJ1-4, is EPEVTQTPSHQVTQMGQEVILRCVPISNHLYFYWYRQILGQKVEFLVSFYNNEISEKSEIFDDQFSVERPDGSNFTLKIRSTKLEDSAMYFCASSEAFNEKLFFGSGTQLSVL.